This entry describes one T cell receptor (beta chain). Antigen specificity is unknown. Trimming took 3 bases from V and 10 from J; bases not matched to a gene: 5. The CDR3 totals 13 residues. CDR1 is LNHDA, CDR2 SQIVND, per germline (reference sequence). These data come from a study of Ad26.COV2.S vaccination and SARS-CoV-2 variants. Study-level results: People given the vaccine had a wider spike-specific TCR breadth than placebo recipients did.

Here immunoSEQ multiplex PCR was the method, and the copy in TCRdb shows in-frame clones only, minus some. The table has around 240,000 clones, over 75% seen once; the top ten hold around 10%. Treatment denoted: about 20 received Ad26.COV2.S at low or high dose, single or two shots; roughly five received placebo; per-sample allocation not given. Sampling took place 63 days after the first vaccine or placebo injection. The clonotype comes from a person between 18 and 60 years old who received the Ad26.COV2.S COVID-19 vaccine or a placebo. The genes are TRBV19 and TRBJ2-1; 8 bases line up with TRBD2. Source: peripheral blood, taken in a trial of Ad26.COV2.S vaccine versus placebo. The DNA of the CDR3 is TGTGCCAGTAGTATCGGGGGGGAAGCAGAGCAGTTCTTC. This encodes CASSIGGEAEQFF.